This entry lists 26 T cell receptor beta chains sequenced from one sample in a study of T cells in Graves' hyperthyroidism and ophthalmopathy. Amplification yielded TCR beta CDR3 regions, with RNA transcripts as the source. First-round RT-PCR with HTBI primers amplified the TCR CDR3 region. One entry per CDR3 protein results from TCRdb running MiXCR on the multiplex PCR reads. The profile shows 300,000 to 400,000 distinct CDR3 sequences, over 11% of them singletons. Sample: blood. The receptors here all came from a woman aged 30 to 39 with Graves' hyperthyroidism.

This clonotype was seen a few times. This chain joins TRBV4-3 and TRBJ2-1; D unresolved. CDR3 size: 13 residues. V was pared by 2 bases and J by 9 bases, with 11 bases between. Germline values: CDR1 LGHNA, CDR2 YSLEER. The CDR3 protein is CASSQFAWGEQFF. The CDR3 bases are TGCGCCAGCAGCCAATTCGCCTGGGGTGAGCAGTTCTTC.

This clonotype was counted a few times. J is TRBJ2-7 and V is TRBV7-8; 10 bases map to TRBD1. The CDR3 length is 16 residues. Trimming removed 5 bases from V and 3 bases from J; junction bases left unmatched: 10. Per germline, CDR1 SGHVS and CDR2 FQNEAQ. The CDR3: CASSKEPGTGDYEQYF. The CDR3 coding sequence is TGTGCCAGCAGCAAAGAACCCGGGACAGGGGACTACGAGCAGTACTTC.

Note on this clonotype: Relative to the germline gene, one junction end is altered; a read error may explain this. The chain has TRBV6-1 and TRBJ1-1; D remains ambiguous. Germline V lookup: CDR1 MNHNS, CDR2 SASEGT. The CDR3 runs 11 residues. The CDR3 region is CGSSENRGAFF. The CDR3 nucleotides are TGTGGCAGCAGTGAAAATCGAGGGGCTTTCTTT.

This clonotype has ten or more counts. The CDR3 DNA follows: TGCAGTGCCGTTTGGGACAGGGGACCCGAGCAGTACTTC. Its protein is CSAVWDRGPEQYF. The chain has TRBV20-1 and TRBJ2-7; 10 bases match TRBD1. Germline-derived CDR1 and CDR2 are DFQATT and SNEGSKA (reference sequence). V gave up 6 bases and J gave up 6 bases; unmatched junction bases: 8. CDR3 length: 13 amino acids.

This clonotype showed up just a few times. The rearrangement joins TRBV30 to TRBJ2-4; a possible D gene is TRBD1 (5 bases). Germline loops: CDR1 GTSNPN, CDR2 SVGIG (reference sequence). The CDR3 spans 13 residues. V dropped 4 bases and J dropped 5 bases, with 12 bases sitting between them. CDR3 coding DNA: TGTGCCTGGATGCCTTTGGGGCAAAACATTCAGTACTTC. This encodes CAWMPLGQNIQYF.

This clonotype was counted ten times or more. CDR3 nucleotide sequence: TGCAGTGCTAGAGACGCGCTTGTGGTTTCGGTGCAGTACTTC. Protein: CSARDALVVSVQYF. V gene TRBV20-1 combines with J gene TRBJ2-7; no reliable D call. The V end lost 0 bases, the J end lost 9 bases, and 18 bases lay between the germline ends. The germline V gene encodes CDR1 DFQATT and CDR2 SNEGSKA (reference sequence). The CDR3 runs 14 residues.

The rearrangement joins TRBV15 to TRBJ2-5, with unresolved D. V lost 5 bases and J 7 bases, leaving 17 bases between the germline ends. Germline V CDR1 and CDR2: LNHNV, YYDKDF (reference sequence). There are 14 residues in the CDR3. The DNA for the CDR3 is TGTGCCACCAGCGACCTGATTTCTCCCGGGACCCAGTACTTC. Translating it yields CATSDLISPGTQYF.

Many counts were recorded for this clonotype. The chain combines TRBV24-1 with TRBJ1-5, with a weak D call TRBD1 (5 bases). Germline V lookup: CDR1 KGHDR, CDR2 SFDVKD. V was pared by 3 bases and J by 4 bases, with 6 bases between. The CDR3 spans 13 residues. The CDR3 coding sequence is TGTGCCACCAGTGATGGGGGTAATCAGCCCCAGCATTTT. Amino acid sequence: CATSDGGNQPQHF.

In its sample, this clonotype was seen a few times. The rearrangement links TRBV6-2 or TRBV6-3 to TRBJ2-5; D perhaps matches TRBD1 (5 bases). Trimming cost V 8 bases and J 5 bases, with 15 bases left between them. The CDR3 consists of 13 residues. Germline V lookup: CDR1 MNHEY, CDR2 SVGEGT. The DNA of the CDR3 is TGTGCCAGCGGACCAGGGCCTCGGGAGACCCAGTACTTC. Its translation is CASGPGPRETQYF.

This clonotype was seen only a few times. The CDR3 region has the DNA TGTGCCAGCAGCTTAGGGGCCCCGGTCAATCAGCCCCAGCATTTT. As protein: CASSLGAPVNQPQHF. This chain connects TRBV7-9 to TRBJ1-5; D is undetermined. The CDR3 sequence is 15 residues long. Germline lookup yields CDR1 SEHNR and CDR2 FQNEAQ (reference sequence). Trimming stripped 1 base from V and 3 bases from J, with 10 bases between. The full variable domain, rest sourced from reference TRBV7-9 and TRBJ1-5, is DTGVSQNPRHKITKRGQNVTFRCDPISEHNRLYWYRQTLGQGPEFLTYFQNEAQLEKSRLLSDRFSAERPKGSFSTLEIQRTEQGDSAMYLCASSLGAPVNQPQHFGDGTRLSIL.

The chain links TRBV20-1 to TRBJ1-6, with a tentative D call TRBD1 (6 bases). The V end lost 3 bases, the J end lost 7 bases, and 13 bases lay between the germline ends. CDR1 and CDR2 from the germline V gene are DFQATT and SNEGSKA (reference sequence). CDR3 length: 14 amino acids. The CDR3 spells CSASVNRANSPLHF. The CDR3 region has the DNA TGCAGTGCTAGCGTTAACAGGGCGAATTCACCCCTCCACTTT.

The table lists this clonotype with a few counts. CDR3 sequence reads: CASSSRGATNEKLFF. DNA for the CDR3: TGTGCCAGCAGCTCGCGGGGGGCAACTAATGAAAAACTGTTTTTT. The gene calls are TRBV7-9 and TRBJ1-4, with a weak D call TRBD1 (5 bases). Germline CDR1 is SEHNR and CDR2 is FQNEAQ (reference sequence). V lost 4 bases and J lost 0, with 9 bases in between. The CDR3 is 15 residues long.

This clonotype came up many times. The rearrangement joins TRBV2 to TRBJ2-4; D is uncertain. The CDR3 has 17 residues. The germline CDR1 and CDR2 sequences are SNHLY and FYNNEI. V lost 1 base to trimming and J lost 0 bases, with 13 bases between them. DNA of the CDR3: TGTGCCAGCAGTGAAGAGGGCTTGCGGTTAGCCAAAAACATTCAGTACTTC. This translates into CASSEEGLRLAKNIQYF. The whole variable domain, filled in from reference TRBV2 and TRBJ2-4, reads EPEVTQTPSHQVTQMGQEVILRCVPISNHLYFYWYRQILGQKVEFLVSFYNNEISEKSEIFDDQFSVERPDGSNFTLKIRSTKLEDSAMYFCASSEEGLRLAKNIQYFGAGTRLSVL.

The rearrangement links TRBV10-3 to TRBJ2-7; 13 bases are shared with TRBD2. V shed 5 bases and J 4 bases; nucleotides not matched to a gene: 11. This CDR3 has 17 residues. Germline V gene data show CDR1 as ENHRY and CDR2 as SYGVKD. The chain's CDR3 is CAISYPTSGRAQYEQYF. CDR3 DNA: TGTGCCATCAGTTATCCAACTAGCGGGAGGGCCCAATACGAGCAGTACTTC.

This clonotype showed up many times. The rearrangement uses TRBV30 and TRBJ1-6; 8 bases are a match to TRBD1. The V gene end was trimmed by 8 bases and the J gene end by 8 bases; junction bases not matched to a gene: 8. Germline V gives CDR1 GTSNPN, CDR2 SVGIG (reference sequence). The CDR3 extends over 13 amino acids. Here the CDR3 reads CARAATGDSPLHF. In DNA form, the CDR3 reads TGTGCCCGGGCAGCGACAGGGGATTCACCCCTCCACTTT.

Many counts were recorded for this clonotype. The chain links TRBV28 to TRBJ1-2; 7 nucleotides agree with TRBD1. The ends lost 10 bases at V and 7 bases at J; junction bases unmatched: 9. The CDR3 has 12 residues. Looked up from germline, CDR1 is MDHEN and CDR2 is SYDVKM. The CDR3 sequence: CATGGTVSGYTF. The CDR3 nucleotides read TGTGCCACGGGGGGGACAGTTAGTGGCTACACCTTC.

A few counts support this clonotype. V is TRBV5-6 and J is TRBJ1-2; D ambiguous. CDR1 and CDR2 (germline): SGHDT, YYEEEE. Trimming removed 4 bases from V and 3 bases from J, with 13 bases in between. CDR3 length: 14 amino acids. The CDR3 DNA reads TGTGCCAGCAGCAAGGGCCCAGTGGACTATGGCTACACCTTC. Encoded protein: CASSKGPVDYGYTF.

This clonotype was seen many times. The chain combines TRBV28 with TRBJ2-7; 9 positions match TRBD1. This CDR3 region has 15 residues. V lost 6 bases and J lost 0; bases outside the gene matches: 6. Germline CDR1 MDHEN, CDR2 SYDVKM. CDR3 protein: CASRTRDRVSYEQYF. The CDR3 DNA reads TGTGCCAGCAGGACCCGGGACAGGGTCTCCTACGAGCAGTACTTC.

This clonotype occurred many times. The chain couples TRBV28 to TRBJ1-2, with D maybe TRBD1 (6 bases). Germline V gives CDR1 MDHEN, CDR2 SYDVKM. There are 14 residues in the CDR3. Deletions cut 5 bases from V and 8 bases from J, with 18 bases between. The CDR3 coding sequence is TGTGCCAGCAGTCCCCCTGGGGGCCTGACGGGCTACACCTTC. Amino acid sequence: CASSPPGGLTGYTF.

To note about this clonotype: The junction and the germline gene differ at one end; a read error may be behind it. This chain connects TRBV3-1 to TRBJ2-2; 7 positions agree with TRBD2. The CDR3 spans 15 residues. Germline V gene data show CDR1 as LGHDT and CDR2 as YNNKEL (reference sequence). The CDR3 spells CASSQGLGSGGELFF. The CDR3 nucleotides are TGTGCCAGCAGTCAAGGACTAGGCTCAGGCGGGGAGCTGTTTTTT.

This clonotype was seen more than once but under ten times. The V call is TRBV4-2, the J call TRBJ1-5; D possibly corresponds to TRBD1 (5 bases). CDR1 and CDR2 (germline): LGHNA, YNFKEQ. There are 18 residues in the CDR3. With 1 base removed from V and 0 bases from J, the gap between germline ends came to 16 bases. The CDR3 spells CASSQAGRQPYSNQPQHF. The DNA of the CDR3 is TGTGCCAGCAGCCAAGCCGGGCGACAGCCTTATAGCAATCAGCCCCAGCATTTT.

The chain has TRBV19 and TRBJ1-5; D call uncertain. Trimming stripped 8 bases from V and 2 bases from J, with 16 bases between. The germline gives CDR1 LNHDA, CDR2 SQIVND (reference sequence). The CDR3 has 15 amino acids. CDR3 residues: CASHALGMRNQPQHF. DNA of the CDR3: TGTGCCAGTCACGCTCTAGGGATGCGCAATCAGCCCCAGCATTTT.

This clonotype was counted many times. This chain connects TRBV20-1 to TRBJ2-7, with D possibly matching TRBD2 (5 bases). The ends were cut back, 6 bases at V and 0 bases at J, with 12 bases in the middle. The CDR3 is made up of 13 amino acids. Germline V CDR1 and CDR2: DFQATT, SNEGSKA (reference sequence). The CDR3 spells CSAISRDSYEQYF. The CDR3 DNA reads as TGCAGTGCAATTTCTCGGGACTCCTACGAGCAGTACTTC.

Many counts were recorded for this clonotype. V usage is TRBV20-1 and J usage is TRBJ2-2; 11 nucleotides line up with TRBD2. The CDR3 length is 15 residues. Germline V lookup: CDR1 DFQATT, CDR2 SNEGSKA (reference sequence). After removal of 1 base from V and 8 bases from J, the junction contained 6 bases not matched to a gene. As DNA, the CDR3 is TGCAGTGCTAGAGTACTAGCGGGAGTCGGTGGGGAGCTGTTTTTT. Its protein product is CSARVLAGVGGELFF.

This chain links TRBV9 with TRBJ2-1, with a tentative D call TRBD2 (5 bases). The CDR3 extends over 16 amino acids. In germline, CDR1 is SGDLS, CDR2 YYNGEE. The V and J ends lost 0 bases and 6 bases respectively, with 16 bases between them. The CDR3 nucleotides read TGTGCCAGCAGCGTAGTATGGACTTCGGGCCCCAATGAGCAGTTCTTC. Translated, it gives CASSVVWTSGPNEQFF.

The V and J genes are TRBV7-2 and TRBJ2-2; the D gene is possibly TRBD1 (5 bases). The CDR3 extends over 15 amino acids. The germline V gene encodes CDR1 SGHTA and CDR2 FQGNSA. Trimming removed 6 bases from V and 6 bases from J, with 17 bases in between. In DNA form, the CDR3 reads TGTGCCAGCAGTACCTCGATAAGGGGATCCGGGGAGCTGTTTTTT. This translates into CASSTSIRGSGELFF. The whole variable domain, remainder taken from reference TRBV7-2 and TRBJ2-2, is GAGVSQSPSNKVTEKGKDVELRCDPISGHTALYWYRQSLGQGLEFLIYFQGNSAPDKSGLPSDRFSAERTGGSVSTLTIQRTQQEDSAVYLCASSTSIRGSGELFFGEGSRLTVL.